The entry below gives a single T cell receptor (beta chain) sequence along with its context. Only in-frame clones appear in the TCRdb table, and some are missing; sequencing was by immunoSEQ multiplex PCR. The data show roughly 180,000 clones, with 82% seen just once and 15% to 20% held by the top ten. V lost 5 bases and J lost 4, with 11 bases in between. The CDR3 runs 13 residues. Germline V CDR1 and CDR2: SNHLY, FYNNEI. The data were taken from a study of blood T cell repertoires in COVID-19. This TCR was sampled from a man aged 55 to 69 who had recovered from COVID-19. The sample was PBMCs or T cells enriched from blood (not recorded which). The V and J genes are TRBV2 and TRBJ2-5; perhaps TRBD1 as D (6 bases). CDR3 sequence reads: CASSNRVVETQYF. In DNA, the CDR3 is TGTGCCAGCAGTAACAGGGTGGTAGAGACCCAGTACTTC.